This TCR beta chain was recorded in a study of molecular identifiers for immune sequencing clone quantification. General study results and limits: Clones of above 20 RNA copies carried over 99% of effector molecules; in naive cells they carried under 1%.

This clonotype was recorded many times. Its antigen is still unknown. Each CDR3 protein gets one entry after TCRdb re-called the PCR reads with MiXCR. The profile shows about 500,000 distinct CDR3 sequences, 25% of them singletons. This CDR3 region has 17 residues. The V end was cut by 4 bases, the J end by 0 bases, with 17 bases between. Per germline, CDR1 MGHDK and CDR2 SYGVNS. The chain carries TRBV25-1 and TRBJ2-3; possible D gene TRBD2, 5 bases. The sequencing input was naive CD8+ T cells from blood, with Jurkat cell RNA spiked in. Subset here: FACS-sorted CD8+CD4-CCR7+CD45RA+ naive T cells. The clonotype originates from a human donor in good health. Some libraries in this study had Jurkat cell RNA spiked in. The CDR3 spells CASSGDLGRPSTDTQYF. CDR3 DNA: TGTGCCAGCAGTGGAGATCTTGGGAGACCGAGCACAGATACGCAGTATTTT.